Listed here are 7 T cell receptor beta chains from one sample, sequenced in a study of blood T cell repertoires in COVID-19. Profiling relied on immunoSEQ multiplex PCR, and the TCRdb table lists in-frame clones only, not all of them. Among hundreds of thousands of clones listed, about 90% were seen once. Source material: PBMCs or T cells enriched from blood (not recorded which). These receptors came from a woman in her twenties or thirties who had recovered from COVID-19.

The chain is built from TRBV11-2 and TRBJ1-5; no reliable D call. This CDR3 has 15 amino acids. CDR1 SGHAT and CDR2 FQNNGV come from the germline V gene. Trimming removed 1 base from V and 4 bases from J, with 11 bases in between. Here the CDR3 reads CASSLATGFNQPQHF. DNA of the CDR3: TGTGCCAGCAGCTTAGCCACTGGTTTTAATCAGCCCCAGCATTTT.

The chain couples TRBV19 to TRBJ2-7; 11 nucleotides match TRBD2. This CDR3 contains 14 residues. Trimming took 5 bases from V and 2 from J; bases not matched to a gene: 2. Looked up from germline, CDR1 is LNHDA and CDR2 is SQIVND (reference sequence). DNA for the CDR3: TGTGCCAGTAGTCAGGGACTAGCGGCCTACGAGCAGTACTTC. Translated: CASSQGLAAYEQYF.

CDR3 coding DNA: TGTGCCAGCAGGGGGGGTCAGGCCGTTAAAGCTTTCTTT. Protein: CASRGGQAVKAFF. The rearrangement links TRBV12-3 or TRBV12-4 to TRBJ1-1; D might be TRBD1 (5 bases). V lost 6 bases and J lost 9, with 17 bases in between. The CDR3 covers 13 residues.

The chain employs TRBV18 and TRBJ1-2; weak D call: TRBD1 (5 bases). Germline lookup yields CDR1 KGHSH and CDR2 LQKENI. The CDR3 has 14 amino acids. With 0 bases removed from V and 4 bases from J, the gap between germline ends came to 9 bases. CDR3 in DNA: TGTGCCAGCTCACCACCGGGGGGGACCTATGGCTACACCTTC. This translates into CASSPPGGTYGYTF.

The chain carries TRBV25-1 and TRBJ2-1; no clear D gene. CDR1 and CDR2 from the germline V gene are MGHDK and SYGVNS. The CDR3 covers 16 residues. V was trimmed by 0 bases and J by 3 bases, leaving 12 bases between them. The CDR3 DNA is TGTGCCAGCAGTGAATATCGGTCAGGTAACTACAATGAGCAGTTCTTC. Its protein is CASSEYRSGNYNEQFF.

The V and J genes are TRBV5-5 and TRBJ2-2; 8 bases match TRBD1. This CDR3 region has 15 residues. The ends lost 4 bases at V and 0 bases at J; junction bases unmatched: 2. Per the germline V gene, CDR1 is SGHKS and CDR2 is YYEKEE (reference sequence). The CDR3 DNA follows: TGTGCCAGCAGCCGACAGGGGCCGAACACCGGGGAGCTGTTTTTT. Translation: CASSRQGPNTGELFF. Combining the CDR3 with reference TRBV5-5 and TRBJ2-2 gives the whole variable domain DAGVTQSPTHLIKTRGQQVTLRCSPISGHKSVSWYQQVLGQGPQFIFQYYEKEERGRGNFPDRFSARQFPNYSSELNVNALLLGDSALYLCASSRQGPNTGELFFGEGSRLTVL.

The genes are TRBV5-6 and TRBJ1-1, with 7 bases identical to TRBD1. The V gene's germline CDR1 is SGHDT and CDR2 YYEEEE. The V segment lost 2 bases and the J segment 0 bases; nucleotides outside the gene matches: 4. The CDR3 runs to 15 residues. This CDR3 is CASSLQGPLNTEAFF. The CDR3 DNA is TGTGCCAGCAGCTTACAGGGGCCTTTGAACACTGAAGCTTTCTTT.